The next 15 T cell receptor beta chains were all read from a single sample in a study of blood T cells in healthy people across ages. Through a sample-barcoded 5' primer and a J-beta primer mix, a second PCR was run for roughly 6 to 11 cycles. TCRdb reprocessed the 5' RACE reads via MiXCR and lists one record per CDR3 protein. The sample lists about 780,000 distinct CDR3 sequences; roughly 25% were seen once. The data were also submitted as part of a second study, on T cells of mothers and their children.

The sequencing input was blood. These receptors were collected from a boy younger than 18 in good health.

Only a few counts were recorded for this clonotype. V is TRBV4-1 and J is TRBJ2-1; 9 nucleotides line up with TRBD2. Trimming at V came to 0 bases and at J to 4 bases, leaving 10 bases not matched to a gene. CDR3 size: 18 residues. CDR1 and CDR2 (germline): MGHRA, YSYEKL. The CDR3 spells CASSQDQAAGGPYNEQFF. CDR3 DNA sequence: TGCGCCAGCAGCCAAGATCAGGCCGCGGGGGGGCCATACAATGAGCAGTTCTTC.

In the case of this clonotype: Possible read error: a much larger clone is one base away. The rearrangement links TRBV28 to TRBJ2-4, with D possibly TRBD1 on 6 matching bases. The germline CDR1 and CDR2 sequences are MDHEN and SYDVKM. This CDR3 is 19 amino acids long. In nucleotides, the CDR3 is TGTGCCGGCAGTCCAGGGTGGGGACAACGTAATTTAGCCAAAAACATTCAGTACTTC. This sequence encodes CAGSPGWGQRNLAKNIQYF.

This clonotype was observed a few times. The chain joins TRBV5-1 to TRBJ1-4; D unresolved. V lost 2 bases to trimming and J lost 6 bases, with 8 bases between them. This CDR3 has 13 amino acids. Per the germline V gene, CDR1 is SGHRS and CDR2 is YFSETQ. The CDR3 protein is CASSLHGDEKLFF. For the CDR3, the DNA is TGCGCCAGCAGCTTACATGGTGATGAAAAACTGTTTTTT.

In regard to this clonotype: A read error may produce the germline difference seen at one junction end. The CDR3 here is CSARDILSDTRYF. CDR3 nucleotides: TGCAGTGCTAGAGATATCTTATCTGATACGCGGTATTTT. The genes are TRBV20-1 and TRBJ2-3; D is uncertain. CDR3 length equals 13 residues. Germline-derived CDR1 and CDR2 are DFQATT and SNEGSKA (reference sequence).

The chain links TRBV5-1 to TRBJ2-5, with TRBD2 identical over 14 bases. The J call may not be correct, given that the DNA end is closer to TRBJ2-1. Germline assignment: CDR1 SGHRS and CDR2 YFSETQ. This CDR3 is 16 amino acids long. Written as DNA, the CDR3 is TGCGCCAGCAGCTTGACGACTAGCGGGGGGGCGAATGAGCAGTTCTTC. Translation: CASSLTTSGGANEQFF.

The J gene is TRBJ2-4, the V gene TRBV2; TRBD1 matches at 9 bases. The V gene's germline CDR1 is SNHLY and CDR2 FYNNEI. V gave up 7 bases and J gave up 0 bases; unmatched junction bases: 4. CDR3 length: 15 amino acids. This CDR3 reads CASTDRGTAKNIQYF. In DNA, the CDR3 is TGTGCCAGCACCGACAGGGGGACAGCCAAAAACATTCAGTACTTC. Combining the CDR3 with reference TRBV2 and TRBJ2-4 gives the whole variable domain EPEVTQTPSHQVTQMGQEVILRCVPISNHLYFYWYRQILGQKVEFLVSFYNNEISEKSEIFDDQFSVERPDGSNFTLKIRSTKLEDSAMYFCASTDRGTAKNIQYFGAGTRLSVL.

In its sample, this clonotype was seen a few times. The CDR3 loop reads CAIRGQLSSYEQYF. The CDR3 DNA is TGTGCCATCAGGGGACAGCTGAGCTCCTACGAGCAGTACTTC. The V call is TRBV10-3, the J call TRBJ2-7; 7 positions match TRBD1. Trimming cost V 6 bases and J 0 bases; bases outside gene matches: 5. This CDR3 has 14 residues. Germline lookup yields CDR1 ENHRY and CDR2 SYGVKD.

Notes on this clonotype: The DNA is left out, because the CDR3 cannot be placed on it with certainty; the CDR3 is given as TCRdb lists it. The V gene is TRBV7-5, the J gene TRBJ1-6; the D call of TRBD1 is as the table states it, not checked on the DNA. TRBV7-5 is noted as a pseudogene. Including both end residues, the CDR3 is 15 amino acids long. The CDR3 reads CISVPEEPRASPLHF.

The chain is built from TRBV2 and TRBJ1-1; a weak D match, TRBD1 (5 bases). Trimming stripped 1 base from V and 3 bases from J, with 9 bases between. Germline CDR1 reads SNHLY; CDR2 reads FYNNEI. This CDR3 comprises 14 residues. The CDR3 loop is CASSEGQGHTEAFF. Here the CDR3 DNA reads TGTGCCAGCAGTGAAGGGCAGGGTCACACTGAAGCTTTCTTT.

The chain has TRBV9 and TRBJ2-1, with 8 bases lining up with TRBD2. Germline assignment: CDR1 SGDLS and CDR2 YYNGEE. The length of the CDR3 is 15 residues. J was trimmed by 6 bases and V by 4 bases; bases with no gene match: 9. CDR3 bases: TGTGCCAGCAGCCTTGGGGGACTAGGGGGCAATGAGCAGTTCTTC. Translating it yields CASSLGGLGGNEQFF.

The genes are TRBV10-1 and TRBJ2-3, with 10 bases fitting TRBD2. With V trimmed by 5 bases and J by 0 bases, 23 bases remained unmatched. Germline V lookup: CDR1 WNHNN, CDR2 SYGVQD (reference sequence). This CDR3 has 22 residues. DNA for the CDR3: TGCGCCAGCAGTTCTACGAGTAGCGGGGGGCCCAGACGGAAACCTAGCACAGATACGCAGTATTTT. Translation gives CASSSTSSGGPRRKPSTDTQYF.

This clonotype was detected a few times. The J gene is TRBJ2-5, the V gene TRBV10-3; the D gene is possibly TRBD2 (6 bases). V was shortened by 2 bases and J by 2 bases, with 21 bases between the two germline ends. The CDR3 is 18 amino acids. Germline values: CDR1 ENHRY, CDR2 SYGVKD. This chain's CDR3 is CAISEPEGPQPTQETQYF. The CDR3 nucleotides read TGTGCCATCAGTGAGCCGGAGGGACCCCAACCCACACAAGAGACCCAGTACTTC.

This clonotype came up a few times. This chain links TRBV24-1 with TRBJ2-3, with D unresolved. The V end was cut by 1 base, the J end by 4 bases, with 14 bases between. The CDR3 spans 16 residues. The germline V gene encodes CDR1 KGHDR and CDR2 SFDVKD. CDR3 residues: CATSDFADAASDTQYF. The CDR3 DNA reads as TGTGCCACCAGTGATTTCGCCGATGCCGCATCAGATACGCAGTATTTT.

This clonotype was seen a handful of times. V and J are TRBV29-1 and TRBJ2-6, with TRBD1 matching 7 bases. CDR3 length: 16 amino acids. J lost 1 base, V lost 6 bases, and 9 bases had no gene match. Germline V CDR1 and CDR2: SQVTM, ANQGSEA. CDR3 loop: CSVRQGEDSGANVLTF. In DNA form, the CDR3 reads TGCAGCGTCCGACAGGGAGAGGATTCTGGGGCCAACGTCCTGACTTTC.

The chain employs TRBV5-1 and TRBJ1-2; D gene ambiguous. CDR1 is SGHRS, CDR2 YFSETQ, per germline. Trimming cost V 4 bases and J 5 bases, with 9 bases left between them. The CDR3 has 12 amino acids. The CDR3 DNA is TGCGCCAGCAGCACTAACAAGTATGGCTACACCTTC. It encodes CASSTNKYGYTF. The full variable domain, rest sourced from reference TRBV5-1 and TRBJ1-2, is KAGVTQTPRYLIKTRGQQVTLSCSPISGHRSVSWYQQTPGQGLQFLFEYFSETQRNKGNFPGRFSGRQFSNSRSEMNVSTLELGDSALYLCASSTNKYGYTFGSGTRLTVV.